This T cell receptor (beta chain) appears in the sequencing data of a study of technical replicates of blood from several donors (dated by TCRdb to the late 2010s). The library relied on the immunoSEQ multiplex PCR assay. The table was pulled from immuneACCESS by TCRdb, which kept in-frame rearrangements only. Such tables lose some clones; where checked, under half of the loss comes from unresolved V genes, and the rest has no known cause. This sample comprises about 79,000 clones, 94% of them detected only once. About 0.24% of the sample lies in the top ten. The CDR3 starts with the cysteine, ends with the phenylalanine, and has 11 residues. Only the CDR3 region is kept as DNA, spanning 33 bases read in frame from base 1. From a lookup of the germline V gene (reference sequence), CDR1 and CDR2 are SGHNT and YYREEE. V loses 8 bases of germline sequence and J loses 6 bases, and the interval between the two ends is 8 bases.

A note on this clone: Its antigen is currently not known. No clone much larger than this one lies a single base away; base qualities are absent.

The material sequenced was T cells isolated from PBMCs. The V gene is TRBV5-4 and the J gene is TRBJ2-2; no D gene can be assigned with confidence. This receptor was taken from a human donor in good health. The sequenced DNA is TGTGCCAGTACGGGTGCCGGGGAGCTGTTTTTT. The encoded protein is CASTGAGELFF.